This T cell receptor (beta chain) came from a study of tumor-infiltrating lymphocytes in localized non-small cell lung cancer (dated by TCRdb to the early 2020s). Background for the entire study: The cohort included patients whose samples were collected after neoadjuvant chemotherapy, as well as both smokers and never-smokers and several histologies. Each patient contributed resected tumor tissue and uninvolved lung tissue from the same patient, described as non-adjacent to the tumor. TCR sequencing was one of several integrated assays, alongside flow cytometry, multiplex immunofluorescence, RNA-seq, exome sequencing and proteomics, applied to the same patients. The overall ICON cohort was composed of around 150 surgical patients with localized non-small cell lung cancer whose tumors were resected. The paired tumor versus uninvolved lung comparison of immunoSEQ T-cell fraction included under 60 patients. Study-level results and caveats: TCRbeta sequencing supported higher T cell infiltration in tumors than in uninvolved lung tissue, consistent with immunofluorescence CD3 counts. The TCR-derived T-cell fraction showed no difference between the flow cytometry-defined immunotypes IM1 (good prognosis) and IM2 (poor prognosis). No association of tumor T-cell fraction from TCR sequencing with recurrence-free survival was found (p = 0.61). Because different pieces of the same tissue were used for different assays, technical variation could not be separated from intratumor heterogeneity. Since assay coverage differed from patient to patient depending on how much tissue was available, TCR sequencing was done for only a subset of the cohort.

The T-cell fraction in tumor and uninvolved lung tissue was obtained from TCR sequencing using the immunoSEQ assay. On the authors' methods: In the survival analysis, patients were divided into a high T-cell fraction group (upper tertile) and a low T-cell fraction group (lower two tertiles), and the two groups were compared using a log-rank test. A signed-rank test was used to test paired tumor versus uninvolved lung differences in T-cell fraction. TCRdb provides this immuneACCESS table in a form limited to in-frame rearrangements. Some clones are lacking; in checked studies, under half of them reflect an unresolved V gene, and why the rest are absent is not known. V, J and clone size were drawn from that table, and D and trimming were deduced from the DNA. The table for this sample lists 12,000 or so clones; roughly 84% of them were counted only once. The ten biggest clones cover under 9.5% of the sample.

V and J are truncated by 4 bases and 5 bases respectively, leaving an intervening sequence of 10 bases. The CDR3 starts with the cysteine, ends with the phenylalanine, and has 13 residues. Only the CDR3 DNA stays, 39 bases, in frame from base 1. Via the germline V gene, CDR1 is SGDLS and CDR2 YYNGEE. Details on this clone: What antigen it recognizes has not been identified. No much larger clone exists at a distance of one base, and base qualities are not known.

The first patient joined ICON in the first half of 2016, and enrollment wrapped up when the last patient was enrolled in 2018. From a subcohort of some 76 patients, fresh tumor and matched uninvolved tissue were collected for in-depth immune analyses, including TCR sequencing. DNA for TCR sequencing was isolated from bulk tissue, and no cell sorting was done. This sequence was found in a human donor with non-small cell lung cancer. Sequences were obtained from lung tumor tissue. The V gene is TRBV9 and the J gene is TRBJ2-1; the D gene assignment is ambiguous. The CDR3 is CASSLGIDNEQFF. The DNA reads TGTGCCAGCAGCCTAGGGATAGACAATGAGCAGTTCTTC.